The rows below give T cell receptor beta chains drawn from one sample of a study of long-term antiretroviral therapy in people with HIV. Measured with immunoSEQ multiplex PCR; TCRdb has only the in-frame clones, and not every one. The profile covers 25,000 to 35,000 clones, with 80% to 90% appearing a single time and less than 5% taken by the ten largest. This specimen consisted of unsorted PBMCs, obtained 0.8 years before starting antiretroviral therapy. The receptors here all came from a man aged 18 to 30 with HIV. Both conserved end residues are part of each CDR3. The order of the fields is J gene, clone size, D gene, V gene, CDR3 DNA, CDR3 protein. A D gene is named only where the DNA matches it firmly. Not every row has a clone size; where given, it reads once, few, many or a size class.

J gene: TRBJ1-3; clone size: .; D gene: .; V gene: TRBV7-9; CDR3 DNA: TGTGCCAGCAGCTTAGGGGAAATCTCTGGAAACACCATATATTTT; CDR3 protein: CASSLGEISGNTIYF
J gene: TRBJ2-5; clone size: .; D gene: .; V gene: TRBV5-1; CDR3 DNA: TGCGCCAGCAGTTTAGAGGGAGCCCAGACCCAGTACTTC; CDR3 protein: CASSLEGAQTQYF
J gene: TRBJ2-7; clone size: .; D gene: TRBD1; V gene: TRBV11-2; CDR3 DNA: TGTGCCAGCATGGGGGACAGGCAGATCTACGAGCAGTACTTC; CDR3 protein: CASMGDRQIYEQYF
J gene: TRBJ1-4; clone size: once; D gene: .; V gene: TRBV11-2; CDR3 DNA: TGTGCCAGCAGCTTAACGGGGGGGGTTGGGGAAAAACTGTTTTTT; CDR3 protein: CASSLTGGVGEKLFF
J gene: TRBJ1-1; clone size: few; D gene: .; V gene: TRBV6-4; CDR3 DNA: TGTGCCAGCAGTGACAGGGCAGATAACACTGAAGCTTTCTTT; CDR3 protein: CASSDRADNTEAFF
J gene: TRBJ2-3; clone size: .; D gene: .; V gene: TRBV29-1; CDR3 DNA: TGCAGCTCTCGTCAAAGGGAGGGGGACGCAGATACGCAGTATTTT; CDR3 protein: CSSRQREGDADTQYF
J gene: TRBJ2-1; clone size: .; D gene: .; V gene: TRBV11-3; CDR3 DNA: TGTGCCAGCAGCTTAGCGCCTAACAATGAGCAGTTCTTC; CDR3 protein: CASSLAPNNEQFF
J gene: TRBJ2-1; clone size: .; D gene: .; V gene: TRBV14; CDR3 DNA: TGTGCCAGCAGCCAAGTGAGGATAGGTGAGCAGTTCTTC; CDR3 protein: CASSQVRIGEQFF
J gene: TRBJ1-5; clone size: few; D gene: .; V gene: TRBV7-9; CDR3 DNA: TGTGCCAGCAGCTCCTTTCTAGGGCAGCCCCAGCATTTT; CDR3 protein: CASSSFLGQPQHF
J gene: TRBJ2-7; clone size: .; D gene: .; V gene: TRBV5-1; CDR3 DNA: TGCGCCAGCAGTAAAATCAGCAGGGACCCTCCATACTACGAGCAGTACTTC; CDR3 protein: CASSKISRDPPYYEQYF
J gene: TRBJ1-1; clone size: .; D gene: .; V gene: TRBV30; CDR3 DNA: TGTGCCTGGGGGGGAATAGCTGAAGCTTTCTTT; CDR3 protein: CAWGGIAEAFF
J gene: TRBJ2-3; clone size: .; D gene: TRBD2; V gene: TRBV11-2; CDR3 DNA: TGTGCCAGCAGCACGTTAGCGGGATTAAAGAAGGGGGCGCAGTATTTT; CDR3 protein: CASSTLAGLKKGAQYF
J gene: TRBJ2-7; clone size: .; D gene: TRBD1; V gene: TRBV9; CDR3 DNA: TGTGCCAGCAGCCCTCGGACAGGTTCAAACTACGAGCAGTACTTC; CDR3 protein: CASSPRTGSNYEQYF
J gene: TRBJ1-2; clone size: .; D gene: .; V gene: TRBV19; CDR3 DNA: TGTGCCAGTAGTCTCAATTCGGGGGACCTGAACACCTTC; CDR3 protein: CASSLNSGDLNTF
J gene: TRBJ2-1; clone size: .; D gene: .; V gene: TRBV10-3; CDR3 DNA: TGTGCCATCAGTGAGGGGGTCGGGAAAGATGAGCAGTTCTTC; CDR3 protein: CAISEGVGKDEQFF
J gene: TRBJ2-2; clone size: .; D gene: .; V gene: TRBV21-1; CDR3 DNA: TGTGCCAGCAGAGCAAGAGGACTGGGACCCAACACCGGGGAGCTGTTTTTT; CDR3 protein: CASRARGLGPNTGELFF
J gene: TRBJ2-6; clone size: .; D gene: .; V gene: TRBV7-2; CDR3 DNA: TGTGCCAGCACCGACTGGGAGACTGGGGCCAACGTCCTGACTTTC; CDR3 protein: CASTDWETGANVLTF
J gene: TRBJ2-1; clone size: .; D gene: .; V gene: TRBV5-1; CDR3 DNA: TGCGCCAGCAGCTCCGGCCAAGTAGGTGATGAAGAGCAGTTCTTC; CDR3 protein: CASSSGQVGDEEQFF
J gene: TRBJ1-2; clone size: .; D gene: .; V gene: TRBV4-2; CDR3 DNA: TGTGCCAGCAGCCAAGGATCCCCAGGGATGGGCTATGGCTACACCTTC; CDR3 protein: CASSQGSPGMGYGYTF
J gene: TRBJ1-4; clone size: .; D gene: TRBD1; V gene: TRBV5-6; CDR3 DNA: TGTGCCAGCAGCGCGACAGGGTGGGCGAATGAAAAACTGTTTTTT; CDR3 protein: CASSATGWANEKLFF
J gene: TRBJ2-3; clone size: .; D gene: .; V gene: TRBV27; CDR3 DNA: TGTGCCAGCAGTCTGACTAGCACAGATACGCAGTATTTT; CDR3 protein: CASSLTSTDTQYF
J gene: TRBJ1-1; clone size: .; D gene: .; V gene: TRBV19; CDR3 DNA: TGTGCCAGTAGGCTCTCTCCAAGTGAAAGTAGGACTGAAGCTTTCTTT; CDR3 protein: CASRLSPSESRTEAFF
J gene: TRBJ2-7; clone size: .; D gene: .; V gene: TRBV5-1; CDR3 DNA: TGCGCCAGCAGCGGAAACTACGAGCAGTACTTC; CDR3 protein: CASSGNYEQYF
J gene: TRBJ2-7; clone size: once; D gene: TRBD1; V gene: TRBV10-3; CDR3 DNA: TGTGCCATCAGGGATTTCGGGGACAGGTTCTACGAGCAGTACTTC; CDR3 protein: CAIRDFGDRFYEQYF
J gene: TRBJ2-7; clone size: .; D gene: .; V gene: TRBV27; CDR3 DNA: TGTGCCAGCAGTTCGAGGGGGAGCTCCTACGAGCAGTACTTC; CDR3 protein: CASSSRGSSYEQYF
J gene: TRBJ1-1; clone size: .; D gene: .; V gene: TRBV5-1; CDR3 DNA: TGCGCCAGCAGCTTTTTTCAGGGTAACACTGAAGCTTTCTTT; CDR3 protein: CASSFFQGNTEAFF
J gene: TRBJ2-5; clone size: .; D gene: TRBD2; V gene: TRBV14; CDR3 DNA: TGTGCCAGCCAAGAGACTAGCGCAGATCAGACCCAGTACTTC; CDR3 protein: CASQETSADQTQYF
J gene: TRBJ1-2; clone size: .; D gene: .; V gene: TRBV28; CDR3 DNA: TGTGCCAGCAGTTCCCCCCCCGGGGCCACGGAGGGCTACACCTTC; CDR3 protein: CASSSPPGATEGYTF
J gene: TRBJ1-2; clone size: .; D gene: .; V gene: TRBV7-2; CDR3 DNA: TGTGCCAGCAGCTTAGAGCCCGGGGGGAATGGCTACACCTTC; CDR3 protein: CASSLEPGGNGYTF
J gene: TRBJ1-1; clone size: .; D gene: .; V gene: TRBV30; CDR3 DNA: TGTGCCTGGAGTAAATGGAGCACTGAAGCTTTCTTT; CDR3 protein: CAWSKWSTEAFF
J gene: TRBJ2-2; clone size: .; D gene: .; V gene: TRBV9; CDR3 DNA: TGTGCCAGCAGTGCGGGGACGAACACCGGGGAGCTGTTTTTT; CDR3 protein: CASSAGTNTGELFF
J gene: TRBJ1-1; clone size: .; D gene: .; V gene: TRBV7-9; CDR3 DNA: TGTGCCAGCAGCTTAGAGGCCAACACTGAAGCTTTCTTT; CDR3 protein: CASSLEANTEAFF
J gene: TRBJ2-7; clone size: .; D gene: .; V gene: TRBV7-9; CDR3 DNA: TGTGCCAGCAGCTTAGAAGACTACGAGCAGTACTTC; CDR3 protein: CASSLEDYEQYF
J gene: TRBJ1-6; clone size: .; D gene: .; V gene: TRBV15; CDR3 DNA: TGTGCCACCAGCAGAGACAGGGGAAATTCACCCCTCCACTTT; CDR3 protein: CATSRDRGNSPLHF
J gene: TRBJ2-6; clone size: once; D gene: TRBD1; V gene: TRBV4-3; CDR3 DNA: TGCGCCAGCAGCCAAGCCACGACAGGGAGCGCCGTGTCTGGGGCCAACGTCCTGACTTTC; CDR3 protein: CASSQATTGSAVSGANVLTF
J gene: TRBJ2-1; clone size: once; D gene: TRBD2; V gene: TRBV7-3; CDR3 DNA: TGTGCCAGCAGCGTCGGGGGGGGACCCTTCAATGAGCAGTTCTTC; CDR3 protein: CASSVGGGPFNEQFF
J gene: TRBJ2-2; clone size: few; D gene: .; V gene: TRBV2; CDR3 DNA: TGTGCCAGCAAGTCTGGGGCTATCGTTCCCGGGGAGCTGTTTTTT; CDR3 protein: CASKSGAIVPGELFF
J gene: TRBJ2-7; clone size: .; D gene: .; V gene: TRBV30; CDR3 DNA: TGTGCCCTAGGGGCCTACGAGCAGTACTTC; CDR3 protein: CALGAYEQYF
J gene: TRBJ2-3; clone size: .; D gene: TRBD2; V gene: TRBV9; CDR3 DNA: TGTGCCAGCAGCCCTCGGGACTACATATTGGCAGATACGCAGTATTTT; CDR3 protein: CASSPRDYILADTQYF
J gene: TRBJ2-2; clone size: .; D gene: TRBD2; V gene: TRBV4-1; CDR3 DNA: TGCGCCAGCAGCCCCCGACTAGCGGGGACCGGGGAGCTGTTTTTT; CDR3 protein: CASSPRLAGTGELFF
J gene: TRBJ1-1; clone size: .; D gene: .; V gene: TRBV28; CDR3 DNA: TGTGCCAGCAGTTTATTCAGGAACACTGAAGCTTTCTTT; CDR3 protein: CASSLFRNTEAFF
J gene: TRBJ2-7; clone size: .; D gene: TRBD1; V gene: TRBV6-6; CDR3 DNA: TGTGCCAGCGGGGACAGCCAACCTAGAAGGGCCTTC; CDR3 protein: CASGDSQPRRAF
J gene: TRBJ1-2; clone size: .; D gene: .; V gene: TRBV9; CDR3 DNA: TGTGCCAGCAGCGTGGGGCCAGGGTATAGCAACTATGGCTACACCTTC; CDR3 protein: CASSVGPGYSNYGYTF
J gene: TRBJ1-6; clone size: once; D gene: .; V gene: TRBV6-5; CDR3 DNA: TGTGCCAGCAGTTCCTACGGAAATTCACCCCTCCACTTT; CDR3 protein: CASSSYGNSPLHF
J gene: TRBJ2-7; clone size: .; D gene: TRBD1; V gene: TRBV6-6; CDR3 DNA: TGTGCCAGCCTCAAGGGGACAGCCGCCTACGAGCAGTACTTC; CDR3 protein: CASLKGTAAYEQYF
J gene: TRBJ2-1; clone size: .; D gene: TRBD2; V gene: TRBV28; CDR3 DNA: TGTGCCAGCAGTGTACTAGCGGGTCTACACATTGAGCAGTTCTTC; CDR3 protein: CASSVLAGLHIEQFF
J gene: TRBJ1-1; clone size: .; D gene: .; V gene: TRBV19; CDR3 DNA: TGTGCCAGTAGCAGGTTCGACACTGAAGCTTTCTTT; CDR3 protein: CASSRFDTEAFF
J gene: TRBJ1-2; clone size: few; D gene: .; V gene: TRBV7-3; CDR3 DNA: TGTGCCAGCAGTCGTGACGGGGACGCTAACTATGGCTACACCTTC; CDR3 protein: CASSRDGDANYGYTF
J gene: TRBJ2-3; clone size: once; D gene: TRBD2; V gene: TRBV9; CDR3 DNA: TGTGCCAGCAGCGTAGGGGCGCGGGGGGGCCGGGTCTCCACAGATACGCAGTATTTT; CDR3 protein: CASSVGARGGRVSTDTQYF
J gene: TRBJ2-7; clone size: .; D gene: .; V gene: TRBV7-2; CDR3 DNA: TGTGCCAGCAGCTTTGGCCCGGGCGAGCAGTACTTC; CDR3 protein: CASSFGPGEQYF
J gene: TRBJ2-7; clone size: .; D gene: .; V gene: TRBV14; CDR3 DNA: TGTGCCAGCAGCCAAGATCGGGGAGGTGGCGAGCAGTACTTC; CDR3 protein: CASSQDRGGGEQYF
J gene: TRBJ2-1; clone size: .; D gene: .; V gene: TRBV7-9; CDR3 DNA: TGTGCCAGCAGCTACCCTCAGGAGCGTAGCTCCTACAATGAGCAGTTCTTC; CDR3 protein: CASSYPQERSSYNEQFF
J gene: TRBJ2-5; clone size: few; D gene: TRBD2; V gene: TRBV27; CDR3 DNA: TGTGCCAGCAGTGCATACCTTGGGACTAAACAAGAGACCCAGTACTTC; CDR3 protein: CASSAYLGTKQETQYF
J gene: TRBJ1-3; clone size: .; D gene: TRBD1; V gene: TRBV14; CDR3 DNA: TGTGCCAGCAGCCGGGACAGGGGAGTCTCTGGAAACACCATATATTTT; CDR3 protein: CASSRDRGVSGNTIYF
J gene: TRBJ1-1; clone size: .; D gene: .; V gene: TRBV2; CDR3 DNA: TGTGCCAGCAGGGCCGGGGGCAACACTGAAGCTTTCTTT; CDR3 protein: CASRAGGNTEAFF
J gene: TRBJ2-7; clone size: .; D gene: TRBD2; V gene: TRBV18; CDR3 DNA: TGTGCCAGCTCACTCCCCGGGACTAGCGACTACGAGCAGTACTTC; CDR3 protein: CASSLPGTSDYEQYF
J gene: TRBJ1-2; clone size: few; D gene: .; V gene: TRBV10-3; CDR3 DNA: TGTGCTACAAACCCGGGAGGAGACTATGGCTACACCTTC; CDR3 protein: CATNPGGDYGYTF
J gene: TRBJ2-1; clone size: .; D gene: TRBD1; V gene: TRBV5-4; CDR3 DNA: TGTGCCAGCAGCTTGCCTGTAGGGGGCGAGTACAATGAGCAGTTCTTC; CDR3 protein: CASSLPVGGEYNEQFF
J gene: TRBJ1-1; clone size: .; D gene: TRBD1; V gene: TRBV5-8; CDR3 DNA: TGTGCCAGCAGCACCAACGGACAGGGGGCGATGAACACTGAAGCTTTCTTT; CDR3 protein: CASSTNGQGAMNTEAFF